A single T cell receptor (beta chain) is shown here with its context. This sample stems from a study of sequential checkpoint blockade in melanoma. Method: immunoSEQ multiplex PCR; TCRdb's copy keeps in-frame clones and lacks some. The profile covers roughly 23,000 clones, with around 75% appearing a single time and about 27% taken by the ten largest. Described treatment: randomized to nivolumab then ipilimumab (arm A) or the reverse (arm B). The CDR3 is 11 amino acids. The germline V and J ends were trimmed by 11 bases and 2 bases, with 8 bases remaining between them. Germline CDR1 reads MNHEY; CDR2 reads SMNVEV (reference sequence).

The V gene is TRBV27, the J gene TRBJ2-3; D is ambiguous. The origin of this receptor is a human donor with melanoma. The sample here was CD8+ T cells sorted from blood (inferred from file names), taken from a patient given nivolumab and ipilimumab in sequence. DNA of the CDR3: TGTGCCGCAGGATTCACAGATACGCAGTATTTT. It specifies CAAGFTDTQYF.